This T cell receptor beta chain was sequenced for a study of control samples from healthy donors and cancer patients. The CDR3 is 15 amino acids. Germline V CDR1 and CDR2: LGHNA, YNFKEQ. V dropped 3 bases and J dropped 0 bases, with 11 bases sitting between them. TCRdb's copy holds only in-frame clones and misses some; the assay was immunoSEQ multiplex PCR. The sample lists approximately 170,000 clones, over 85% occurring once. The specimen sequenced was blood. The chain couples TRBV4-2 to TRBJ2-5; D perhaps matches TRBD2 (6 bases). This sequence was found in a man aged 30 to 45 in good health. The CDR3 DNA follows: TGTGCCAGCAGCCACCTCTCGGGGGACCAAGAGACCCAGTACTTC. It is translated as CASSHLSGDQETQYF.